The present TCR beta chain was sequenced within a study of vaccination and CD4 T cells after COVID-19. About the study: Taking of post-vaccine samples occurred a median 72 days after dose two (range 14 to 241). Convalescent patients, three in number, were sampled at day 14 and days 161 to 241 post-vaccination. SARS-CoV-2, HCoV-NL63, HCoV-OC43 and HCoV-229E supplied the overlapping spike peptides used to stimulate cells.

The CDR3 runs to 13 residues. Germline-derived CDR1 and CDR2 are SGHNT and YENEEA. Trimming cost V 1 base and J 3 bases, with 6 bases left between them. Time point indicated: late sampling 161 to 241 days after vaccination in three convalescent patients. As for treatment: approximately nine-day PBMC culture with coronavirus spike peptide pools or control peptides (ViraFEST assay). Remarks on this clonotype: No antigen is known for it.

The Oncomine TCR Beta short-read assay was what sequenced the DNA obtained from cultured CD4+ T cells. TCRdb processed the PCR reads anew with MiXCR; each CDR3 protein has one entry. The table shows tens of thousands of distinct CDR3 sequences, with roughly 33% occurring only once. The sequence was obtained from a human donor who had recovered from COVID-19. The chain recombines TRBV11-3 with TRBJ1-1, with no clear D. The material sequenced was CD4+ T cells from blood, cultured in vitro, taken about 7 months after SARS-CoV-2 vaccination. The chain's CDR3 is CASSLVRDTEAFF. The CDR3 bases are TGTGCCAGCAGCTTAGTCCGGGACACTGAAGCTTTCTTT.